The 15 T cell receptor beta chains below were found in one sample sequenced in a study of human T cells and chemical hapten exposure (dated by TCRdb to about 2021). Library construction relied on RACE. The reads were generated on a NextSeq 500. Through fastp at Q25 and MiXCR, TCRdb rebuilt clones from the public reads, retaining in-frame beta chains. Records with the same CDR3 protein are collapsed into one entry carrying the most frequent genes and DNA. Present in this sample are 70,000 or so distinct CDR3 sequences, roughly 11% of which were seen just once. Approximately 1.4% of the sample belongs to the ten largest clones. The time point label on this specimen signifies: patch test 3, about 24 weeks after DPC sensitization. Taken with the paper, the label for treatment or condition translates to: therapeutic diphenylcyclopropenone sensitization with weekly scalp DPC. The specimen comprised whole blood, sampled in connection with sensitization to the hapten diphenylcyclopropenone (DPC). The receptors come from a woman in her 50s with alopecia areata. Some clones in this sample may be carry-over from other donors' samples.

By share of the sample, this clonotype is large. The V call is TRBV12-3 or TRBV12-4, the J call TRBJ1-3; D remains ambiguous. CDR3 size: 11 residues. The germline V and J ends were trimmed by 6 bases and 4 bases, with 4 bases remaining between them. In DNA form, the CDR3 reads TGTGCCAGCAGCGAAGGAAACACCATATATTTT. Encoded protein: CASSEGNTIYF.

This clonotype has ten or more counts. The gene calls are TRBV28 and TRBJ1-5; TRBD1 aligns across 10 bases. The CDR3 sequence is 19 residues long. The trim removed 6 bases at V and 3 bases at J, leaving 17 bases unmatched. Germline CDR1 is MDHEN and CDR2 is SYDVKM. CDR3 sequence (DNA): TGTGCCAGCAGAGCTTACATCCGGGACAGGGGCGGCACCAATCAGCCCCAGCATTTT. This sequence encodes CASRAYIRDRGGTNQPQHF. The whole variable domain, remainder taken from reference TRBV28 and TRBJ1-5, is DVKVTQSSRYLVKRTGEKVFLECVQDMDHENMFWYRQDPGLGLRLIYFSYDVKMKEKGDIPEGYSVSREKKERFSLILESASTNQTSMYLCASRAYIRDRGGTNQPQHFGDGTRLSIL.

At least ten counts were recorded for this clonotype. This chain connects TRBV14 to TRBJ1-1; 7 bases line up with TRBD1. This CDR3 contains 15 residues. V gave up 0 bases and J gave up 3 bases; unmatched junction bases: 4. Germline V gene sequence: CDR1 SGHDN, CDR2 FVKESK. CDR3 sequence reads: CASSQDPQGYTEAFF. CDR3 coding DNA: TGTGCCAGCAGCCAAGACCCACAGGGGTACACTGAAGCTTTCTTT.

This clonotype was detected ten times or more. The chain is built from TRBV10-2 and TRBJ1-5, with TRBD1 as a possible D gene (5 bases). Trimming stripped 3 bases from V and 5 bases from J, with 20 bases between. Germline CDR1 reads WSHSY; CDR2 reads SAAADI. The CDR3 covers 17 residues. The chain's CDR3 is CASSETGTQGLYQPQHF. The CDR3 region has the DNA TGCGCCAGCAGTGAAACCGGGACGCAAGGCCTGTATCAGCCCCAGCATTTT.

The sample holds a few counts of this clonotype. This chain joins TRBV5-1 and TRBJ2-1; no firm D call. V was shortened by 5 bases and J by 0 bases, with 12 bases between the two germline ends. CDR1 and CDR2 (germline): SGHRS, YFSETQ. This CDR3 contains 15 residues. In DNA, the CDR3 is TGCGCCAGCAGGCTTACTACGAGCTCCTACAATGAGCAGTTCTTC. Protein: CASRLTTSSYNEQFF. Using reference TRBV5-1 and TRBJ2-1 for the parts outside the CDR3, the full variable domain is KAGVTQTPRYLIKTRGQQVTLSCSPISGHRSVSWYQQTPGQGLQFLFEYFSETQRNKGNFPGRFSGRQFSNSRSEMNVSTLELGDSALYLCASRLTTSSYNEQFFGPGTRLTVL.

The sample holds many counts of this clonotype. The V call is TRBV7-6, the J call TRBJ2-3; D is uncertain. V was clipped by 1 base and J by 4 bases, with 3 bases between them. This CDR3 comprises 12 residues. Per the germline V gene, CDR1 is SGHVS and CDR2 is FNYEAQ. This CDR3 is CASSLGADTQYF. Here the CDR3 DNA reads TGTGCCAGCAGCTTAGGTGCAGATACGCAGTATTTT. Complete variable domain (other parts from reference TRBV7-6 and TRBJ2-3): GAGVSQSPRYKVTKRGQDVALRCDPISGHVSLYWYRQALGQGPEFLTYFNYEAQQDKSGLPNDRFSAERPEGSISTLTIQRTEQRDSAMYRCASSLGADTQYFGPGTRLTVL.

The sample holds many counts of this clonotype. The rearrangement uses TRBV6-5 and TRBJ1-3; 8 nucleotides line up with TRBD1. CDR1 MNHEY and CDR2 SVGAGI come from the germline V gene. Unmatched junction bases numbered 6, after V lost 8 bases and J lost 3 bases. This CDR3 spans 14 amino acids. The CDR3 DNA follows: TGTGCCAGCCGGACAGGGCCAAATGGAAACACCATATATTTT. Amino acid sequence: CASRTGPNGNTIYF.

This clonotype showed up just a few times. The rearrangement links TRBV7-9 to TRBJ1-5; D remains unclear. CDR1 SEHNR and CDR2 FQNEAQ come from the germline V gene (reference sequence). Deletions cut 5 bases from V and 1 base from J, with 3 bases between. There are 12 residues in the CDR3. CDR3 coding DNA: TGTGCCAGCAGCGTCAGCAATCAGCCCCAGCATTTT. Translated: CASSVSNQPQHF. Looking up the rest from reference TRBV7-9 and TRBJ1-5 gives the full variable domain: DTGVSQNPRHKITKRGQNVTFRCDPISEHNRLYWYRQTLGQGPEFLTYFQNEAQLEKSRLLSDRFSAERPKGSFSTLEIQRTEQGDSAMYLCASSVSNQPQHFGDGTRLSIL.

This clonotype was recorded a few times. The J gene is TRBJ2-5, the V gene TRBV27; the match to TRBD1 covers 7 bases. J lost 4 bases, V lost 4 bases, and 6 bases had no gene match. Germline V gives CDR1 MNHEY, CDR2 SMNVEV (reference sequence). The CDR3 spans 14 residues. The CDR3 region is CASSSTGVGETQYF. The CDR3 DNA follows: TGTGCCAGCAGTTCAACAGGGGTCGGAGAGACCCAGTACTTC.

The chain combines TRBV5-4 with TRBJ1-1; D not resolved. The length of the CDR3 is 12 residues. The V end was cut by 3 bases, the J end by 6 bases, with 9 bases between. Per germline, CDR1 SGHNT and CDR2 YYREEE (reference sequence). In nucleotides, the CDR3 is TGTGCCAGCAGCTCCGGGTTCTCTGAAGCTTTCTTT. Its protein product is CASSSGFSEAFF.

This clonotype was recorded at least ten times. CDR3 region: CASSQDPGTGSEKLFF. The CDR3 nucleotides are TGCGCCAGCAGCCAAGACCCCGGGACAGGTAGTGAAAAACTGTTTTTT. This chain uses TRBV4-1 with TRBJ1-4; TRBD1 agrees at 8 bases. V shed 0 bases and J 7 bases; nucleotides not matched to a gene: 7. The germline gives CDR1 MGHRA, CDR2 YSYEKL. The CDR3 length is 16 residues.

This clonotype was recorded at least ten times. The chain links TRBV6-1 to TRBJ1-5, with TRBD1 identical over 9 bases. CDR1 MNHNS and CDR2 SASEGT come from the germline V gene. V shed 4 bases and J 7 bases; nucleotides not matched to a gene: 5. This CDR3 has 14 residues. CDR3 amino acids: CASSGGQGSQPQHF. CDR3 sequence (DNA): TGTGCCAGCAGTGGGGGACAGGGCAGCCAGCCCCAGCATTTT.

This CDR3 is CASSSTSGATDTQYF. CDR3 bases: TGTGCCAGCAGCTCGACTAGCGGGGCCACAGATACGCAGTATTTT. V and J are TRBV7-2 and TRBJ2-3, with 11 positions matching TRBD2. CDR3 length: 15 amino acids. Trimming at V came to 4 bases and at J to 2 bases, leaving 2 bases not matched to a gene. Looked up from germline, CDR1 is SGHTA and CDR2 is FQGNSA.

This clonotype was detected only a few times. The chain links TRBV7-2 to TRBJ2-3, with D tentatively TRBD2 (6 bases). Germline values: CDR1 SGHTA, CDR2 FQGNSA. The V end lost 5 bases, the J end lost 3 bases, and 18 bases lay between the germline ends. The CDR3 consists of 16 residues. CDR3 residues: CASSPRDGRRTDTQYF. The CDR3 DNA sequence: TGTGCCAGCAGCCCGCGGGACGGTCGGAGGACAGATACGCAGTATTTT.

The chain uses TRBV28 and TRBJ2-5; D remains unclear. The CDR3 spans 16 residues. Germline CDR1 and CDR2: MDHEN and SYDVKM. V lost 6 bases to trimming and J lost 1 base, with 18 bases between them. The DNA for the CDR3 is TGTGCCAGCAGACCCGCCCCGGGCCGTACCCAAGAGACCCAGTACTTC. As protein: CASRPAPGRTQETQYF.